One sample yielded the 26 T cell receptor beta chains listed below, sequenced in a study of beta chain features in type 1 diabetes. Notes on the study in general: Across all four CD4+ subsets, people with type 1 diabetes showed modestly shorter TCRB CDR3s.

The antigens for these receptors are not known. Expressed TCRB transcripts were sequenced because the entire RNA isolate underwent reverse transcription. The assay was immunoSEQ multiplex PCR, and TCRdb's table has in-frame clones only and misses some. The sample contains about 260,000 clones, around 25% of which appear only once. Specimen: naive CD4+ T cells from blood. These receptors came from a woman aged 25 to 45 with type 1 diabetes.

This clone was recorded a few times. V gene TRBV13 combines with J gene TRBJ2-3; weak D call: TRBD2 (6 bases). The CDR3 runs to 13 residues. V lost 4 bases and J lost 4, with 9 bases in between. Germline lookup yields CDR1 PRHDT and CDR2 FYEKMQ (reference sequence). The CDR3: CASSSPGADTQYF. The DNA of the CDR3 is TGTGCCAGCAGCTCCCCGGGAGCAGATACGCAGTATTTT. Full variable domain (remainder filled in from reference TRBV13 and TRBJ2-3): AAGVIQSPRHLIKEKRETATLKCYPIPRHDTVYWYQQGPGQDPQFLISFYEKMQSDKGSIPDRFSAQQFSDYHSELNMSSLELGDSALYFCASSSPGADTQYFGPGTRLTVL.

The chain has TRBV4-2 and TRBJ2-7, with 9 positions matching TRBD2. The CDR3 covers 16 residues. Germline loops: CDR1 LGHNA, CDR2 YNFKEQ. V was clipped by 0 bases and J by 2 bases; unmatched bases: 5. The CDR3 DNA follows: TGTGCCAGCAGCCAAGAATGGGCGGGAGGGACCTACGAGCAGTACTTC. It encodes CASSQEWAGGTYEQYF.

J is TRBJ2-5 and V is TRBV18, with D perhaps TRBD1 (5 bases). Trimming shortened V by 2 bases and J by 5 bases, and 9 bases separated the two germline ends. Germline V gives CDR1 KGHSH, CDR2 LQKENI. There are 13 residues in the CDR3. The CDR3 is CASSPAGMETQYF. The CDR3 DNA follows: TGTGCCAGCTCACCAGCAGGGATGGAGACCCAGTACTTC.

This chain links TRBV7-9 with TRBJ1-1, with D possibly being TRBD1 (5 bases). Germline assignment: CDR1 SEHNR and CDR2 FQNEAQ (reference sequence). The CDR3 extends over 14 amino acids. V was pared by 4 bases and J by 4 bases, with 13 bases between. In DNA, the CDR3 is TGTGCCAGCAGCTCCCCCATAAGGGGCACTGAAGCTTTCTTT. Translation: CASSSPIRGTEAFF.

This clone was picked up a small number of times. V gene TRBV9 combines with J gene TRBJ2-3; possibly TRBD2 for D (5 bases). Germline V gives CDR1 SGDLS, CDR2 YYNGEE. V was clipped by 5 bases and J by 3 bases, with 13 bases between them. CDR3 size: 14 residues. This CDR3 is CASSEVASTDTQYF. CDR3 coding DNA: TGTGCCAGCAGTGAGGTAGCGAGTACAGATACGCAGTATTTT.

The chain joins TRBV30 to TRBJ2-7; 8 positions agree with TRBD1. From germline, CDR1 is GTSNPN and CDR2 SVGIG (reference sequence). This CDR3 has 13 amino acids. Trimming cost V 2 bases and J 2 bases; bases outside gene matches: 2. The CDR3 here is CAWSWGQAYEQYF. CDR3 bases: TGTGCCTGGAGTTGGGGACAGGCCTACGAGCAGTACTTC.

This clone was seen only a few times. This chain joins TRBV27 and TRBJ2-5; 9 nucleotides align to TRBD1. The V segment lost 7 bases and the J segment 6 bases; nucleotides outside the gene matches: 6. This CDR3 contains 13 residues. Germline-derived CDR1 and CDR2 are MNHEY and SMNVEV (reference sequence). This CDR3 is CASTTDRGQTQYF. Here the CDR3 DNA reads TGTGCCAGCACCACGGACAGGGGACAGACCCAGTACTTC.

The chain employs TRBV4-2 and TRBJ2-5; weak D call: TRBD2 (6 bases). Germline CDR1 reads LGHNA; CDR2 reads YNFKEQ. V lost 4 bases, J lost 0 bases, and 6 bases lay in between. The CDR3 is made up of 13 amino acids. CDR3 protein: CASSRDYQETQYF. The CDR3 DNA is TGTGCCAGCAGCCGGGACTACCAAGAGACCCAGTACTTC.

This clone turned up a few times. The V and J genes are TRBV19 and TRBJ1-5; 7 bases match TRBD1. With V trimmed by 5 bases and J by 7 bases, 8 bases remained unmatched. This CDR3 is built from 14 residues. From germline, CDR1 is LNHDA and CDR2 SQIVND (reference sequence). CDR3: CASSSWDRVQPQHF. CDR3 nucleotide sequence: TGTGCCAGTAGTTCCTGGGACAGAGTCCAGCCCCAGCATTTT.

This sequence joins TRBV30 and TRBJ1-5; TRBD1 might be the D (5 bases). V was trimmed by 7 bases and J by 4 bases, leaving 20 bases between them. This CDR3 spans 15 amino acids. Germline assignment: CDR1 GTSNPN and CDR2 SVGIG (reference sequence). The CDR3 DNA sequence: TGTGCCTTTAGCACGGGACTTAGATTAAATCAGCCCCAGCATTTT. Translation: CAFSTGLRLNQPQHF.

This clone was recorded a few times. This chain links TRBV11-3 with TRBJ2-1, with 8 nucleotides matching TRBD1. This CDR3 region has 16 residues. Germline CDR1 reads SGHNT; CDR2 reads YENEEA. V was clipped by 0 bases and J by 5 bases; unmatched bases: 6. CDR3 loop: CASSLEAGGVNNEQFF. The CDR3 DNA reads TGTGCCAGCAGCTTAGAAGCAGGGGGCGTCAACAATGAGCAGTTCTTC.

The chain recombines TRBV2 with TRBJ2-7; 9 positions match TRBD1. V lost 5 bases, J lost 4 bases, and 9 bases stayed unmatched. This CDR3 contains 15 residues. CDR1 and CDR2 from the germline V gene are SNHLY and FYNNEI. CDR3 in amino acids: CASSKQTGGRYEQYF. CDR3 nucleotides: TGTGCCAGCAGTAAGCAGACAGGGGGGAGATACGAGCAGTACTTC.

The rearrangement joins TRBV20-1 to TRBJ1-1; D not certain. From germline, CDR1 is DFQATT and CDR2 SNEGSKA (reference sequence). The CDR3 loop spans 11 amino acids. Trimming left V 6 bases short and J 0 bases short, with 5 bases between. CDR3 DNA: TGCAGTGCGTTCATGAACACTGAAGCTTTCTTT. Protein sequence: CSAFMNTEAFF.

This clone has just a few counts. The rearrangement links TRBV14 to TRBJ1-1, with 7 bases identical to TRBD1. Germline V gene lookup returns CDR1 SGHDN and CDR2 FVKESK. The CDR3 extends over 15 amino acids. J gave up 4 bases and V 3 bases, and 8 bases lay outside the gene matches. CDR3 nucleotides: TGTGCCAGCAGCCATAAACAGGGGTTCGGCACTGAAGCTTTCTTT. As protein: CASSHKQGFGTEAFF.

The chain recombines TRBV29-1 with TRBJ1-3, with D perhaps TRBD1 (5 bases). Germline assignment: CDR1 SQVTM and CDR2 ANQGSEA. The CDR3 is made up of 12 amino acids. V was trimmed by 6 bases and J by 9 bases, leaving 15 bases between them. The CDR3 DNA reads as TGCAGCGTCGTAGCCCAGGGAGGCACCATATATTTT. Translated, it gives CSVVAQGGTIYF.

This clone has more than one count but fewer than ten. V gene TRBV18 combines with J gene TRBJ1-1; D gene uncertain. Germline CDR1 is KGHSH and CDR2 is LQKENI. The ends were cut back, 3 bases at V and 3 bases at J, with 11 bases in the middle. CDR3 length equals 14 residues. The CDR3 spells CASSPLSGDTEAFF. The CDR3 DNA is TGTGCCAGCTCACCGTTGTCCGGGGACACTGAAGCTTTCTTT.

In this sample, this clone turned up a few times. This chain links TRBV11-3 with TRBJ2-2; D uncertain. V was pared by 5 bases and J by 7 bases, with 14 bases between. Germline CDR1 and CDR2: SGHNT and YENEEA. The CDR3 runs 14 residues. In DNA, the CDR3 is TGTGCCAGCAGCCTTAGTTTTGTCAACGGGGAGCTGTTTTTT. Protein sequence: CASSLSFVNGELFF.

This chain uses TRBV30 with TRBJ2-7, with D unclear. Deletions cut 0 bases from V and 4 bases from J, with 10 bases between. This CDR3 spans 13 amino acids. The germline V gene has CDR1 GTSNPN and CDR2 SVGIG (reference sequence). CDR3 DNA sequence: TGTGCCTGGAGTGTATCCCAGGTTTACGAGCAGTACTTC. Encoded protein: CAWSVSQVYEQYF.

This clone was found a few times. V and J are TRBV30 and TRBJ2-7; 7 bases match TRBD2. Germline values: CDR1 GTSNPN, CDR2 SVGIG (reference sequence). There are 13 residues in the CDR3. The DNA for the CDR3 is TGTGCGCTATTTGGACTAGAAACATACGAGCAGTACTTC. Translated, it gives CALFGLETYEQYF.

V usage is TRBV29-1 and J usage is TRBJ2-5; 7 bases are a match to TRBD2. Germline CDR1 SQVTM, CDR2 ANQGSEA. This CDR3 region has 13 residues. Losses at the gene ends were 4 bases for V and 1 base for J; bases not matched to a gene: 3. The DNA of the CDR3 is TGCAGCGTTGCGGCTAGCGGCCAAGAGACCCAGTACTTC. Translated, it gives CSVAASGQETQYF.

This chain connects TRBV4-1 to TRBJ1-4, with 7 positions matching TRBD1. The trim removed 4 bases at V and 3 bases at J, leaving 14 bases unmatched. The length of the CDR3 is 18 residues. Germline CDR1 MGHRA, CDR2 YSYEKL. CDR3 residues: CASSLRDSRSVANEKLFF. As DNA, the CDR3 is TGCGCCAGCAGCCTTCGGGACAGTAGGTCCGTTGCTAATGAAAAACTGTTTTTT.

CDR3 nucleotide sequence: TGTGCCAGCAGCGTTATACTAGCGGGGAACACAGATACGCAGTATTTT. This gives the protein CASSVILAGNTDTQYF. The chain carries TRBV7-9 and TRBJ2-3, with 10 bases aligning to TRBD2. This CDR3 comprises 16 residues. Germline V gene lookup returns CDR1 SEHNR and CDR2 FQNEAQ (reference sequence). V lost 5 bases to trimming and J lost 2 bases; unmatched junction nucleotides: 7.

This chain links TRBV6-5 with TRBJ1-2, with D possibly matching TRBD1 (5 bases). The V end was cut by 7 bases, the J end by 4 bases, with 10 bases between. The germline CDR1 and CDR2 sequences are MNHEY and SVGAGI. The CDR3 spans 12 residues. The CDR3 is CASIRQPYGYTF. The CDR3 nucleotides are TGTGCCAGCATCCGACAGCCCTATGGCTACACCTTC.

The V call is TRBV29-1, the J call TRBJ2-7; 8 bases are a match to TRBD1. The V gene end was trimmed by 6 bases and the J gene end by 4 bases; junction bases not matched to a gene: 11. The CDR3 extends over 14 amino acids. Germline-derived CDR1 and CDR2 are SQVTM and ANQGSEA. In nucleotides, the CDR3 is TGCAGCGTCGCCGACAGGGGAGAGGGTTACGAGCAGTACTTC. Translation gives CSVADRGEGYEQYF.

This clone was seen only a few times. V gene TRBV5-1 combines with J gene TRBJ2-1; TRBD2 agrees at 7 bases. After removal of 0 bases from V and 8 bases from J, the junction contained 5 bases not matched to a gene. The length of the CDR3 is 14 residues. In germline, CDR1 is SGHRS, CDR2 YFSETQ. CDR3 loop: CASSLGTRSDEQFF. CDR3 nucleotides: TGCGCCAGCAGCTTGGGGACTAGGTCGGATGAGCAGTTCTTC. Based on the CDR3 plus reference TRBV5-1 and TRBJ2-1, the full variable domain is KAGVTQTPRYLIKTRGQQVTLSCSPISGHRSVSWYQQTPGQGLQFLFEYFSETQRNKGNFPGRFSGRQFSNSRSEMNVSTLELGDSALYLCASSLGTRSDEQFFGPGTRLTVL.

This chain uses TRBV5-1 with TRBJ1-1, with D perhaps TRBD1 (6 bases). The CDR3 length is 15 residues. V was pared by 4 bases and J by 5 bases, with 18 bases between. In germline, CDR1 is SGHRS, CDR2 YFSETQ. In DNA form, the CDR3 reads TGCGCCAGCAGCCCGGCCCTGACAGGAGGAACTGAAGCTTTCTTT. Translation gives CASSPALTGGTEAFF.